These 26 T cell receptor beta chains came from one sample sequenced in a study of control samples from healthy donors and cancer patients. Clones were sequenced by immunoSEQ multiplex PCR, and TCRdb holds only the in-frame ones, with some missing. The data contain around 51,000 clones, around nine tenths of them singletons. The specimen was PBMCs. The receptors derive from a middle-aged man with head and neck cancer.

The CDR3 protein is CSVRSAVEGYTEAFF. The CDR3 DNA is TGCAGCGTTCGATCTGCAGTCGAGGGTTACACTGAAGCTTTCTTT. The rearrangement joins TRBV29-1 to TRBJ1-1; D uncertain. Trimming took off 5 bases at V and 3 bases at J, with 19 bases between the two ends. CDR3 length equals 15 residues. Germline V lookup: CDR1 SQVTM, CDR2 ANQGSEA.

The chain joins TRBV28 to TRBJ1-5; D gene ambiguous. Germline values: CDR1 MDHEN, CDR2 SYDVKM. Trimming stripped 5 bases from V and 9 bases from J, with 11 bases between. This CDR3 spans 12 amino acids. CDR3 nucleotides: TGTGCCAGCAGTGTCGAAGGGCGGCCCCAGCATTTT. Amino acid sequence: CASSVEGRPQHF.

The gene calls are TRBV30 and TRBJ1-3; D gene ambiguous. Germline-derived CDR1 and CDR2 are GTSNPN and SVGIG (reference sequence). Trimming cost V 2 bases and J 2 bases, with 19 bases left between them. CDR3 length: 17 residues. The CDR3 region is CAWSPRGGSPAGNTIYF. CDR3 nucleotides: TGTGCCTGGAGTCCCCGCGGAGGGTCCCCGGCTGGAAACACCATATATTTT.

CDR3 in DNA: TGTGCCAGCAGTCACGGACAGGGGGCGAATTCACCCCTCCACTTT. Translated, it gives CASSHGQGANSPLHF. The chain employs TRBV27 and TRBJ1-6; 11 nucleotides match TRBD1. The CDR3 length is 15 residues. From germline, CDR1 is MNHEY and CDR2 SMNVEV (reference sequence). With 5 bases clipped from V and 7 bases from J, the junction kept 4 bases outside the gene matches.

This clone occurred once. CDR3 protein: CASSHGGMDTQYF. CDR3 DNA sequence: TGTGCCAGCTCGCACGGAGGGATGGATACGCAGTATTTT. The genes are TRBV18 and TRBJ2-3, with a tentative D call TRBD2 (6 bases). The CDR3 extends over 13 amino acids. Trimming shortened V by 6 bases and J by 6 bases, and 13 bases separated the two germline ends. CDR1 is KGHSH and CDR2 is LQKENI in the germline V gene. Drawing the rest from reference TRBV18 and TRBJ2-3, the complete variable domain is NAGVMQNPRHLVRRRGQEARLRCSPMKGHSHVYWYRQLPEEGLKFMVYLQKENIIDESGMPKERFSAEFPKEGPSILRIQQVVRGDSAAYFCASSHGGMDTQYFGPGTRLTVL.

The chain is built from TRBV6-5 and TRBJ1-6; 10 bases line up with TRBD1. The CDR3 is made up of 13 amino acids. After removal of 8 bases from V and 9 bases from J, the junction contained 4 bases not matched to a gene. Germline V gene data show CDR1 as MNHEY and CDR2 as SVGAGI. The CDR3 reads CASERDRGSPLHF. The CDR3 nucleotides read TGTGCCAGCGAACGGGACAGGGGTTCACCCCTCCACTTT.

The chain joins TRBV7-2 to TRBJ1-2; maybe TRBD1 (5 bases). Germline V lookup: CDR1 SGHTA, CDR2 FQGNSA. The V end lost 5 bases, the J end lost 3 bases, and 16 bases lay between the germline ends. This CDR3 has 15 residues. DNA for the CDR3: TGTGCCAGCAGCGCGAGGGCCCGGGGACACTATGGCTACACCTTC. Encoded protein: CASSARARGHYGYTF.

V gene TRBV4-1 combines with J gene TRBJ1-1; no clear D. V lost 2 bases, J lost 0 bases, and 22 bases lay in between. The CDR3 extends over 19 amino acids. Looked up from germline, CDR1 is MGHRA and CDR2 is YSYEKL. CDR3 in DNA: TGCGCCAGCAGCCAAAGTATAATCAGTCGCCGATGGATGAACACTGAAGCTTTCTTT. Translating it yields CASSQSIISRRWMNTEAFF.

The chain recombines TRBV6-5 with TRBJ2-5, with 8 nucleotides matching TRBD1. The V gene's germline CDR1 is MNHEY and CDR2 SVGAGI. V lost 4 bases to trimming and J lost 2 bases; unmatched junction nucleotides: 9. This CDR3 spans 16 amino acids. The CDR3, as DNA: TGTGCCAGCAGTTTCCTGGACAGGGCCCTACAAGAGACCCAGTACTTC. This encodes CASSFLDRALQETQYF.

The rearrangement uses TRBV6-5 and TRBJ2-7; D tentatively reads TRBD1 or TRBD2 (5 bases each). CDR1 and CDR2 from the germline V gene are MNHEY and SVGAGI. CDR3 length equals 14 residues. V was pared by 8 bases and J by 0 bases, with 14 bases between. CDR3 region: CASSEGTFSYEQYF. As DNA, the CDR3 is TGTGCCAGCTCCGAGGGGACGTTCTCCTACGAGCAGTACTTC.

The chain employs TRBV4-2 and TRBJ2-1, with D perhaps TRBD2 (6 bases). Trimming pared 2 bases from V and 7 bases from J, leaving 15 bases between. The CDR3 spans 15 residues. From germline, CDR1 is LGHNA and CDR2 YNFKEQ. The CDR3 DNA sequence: TGTGCCAGCAGCCAACGGCGGGACCCTTGGAATGAGCAGTTCTTC. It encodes CASSQRRDPWNEQFF.

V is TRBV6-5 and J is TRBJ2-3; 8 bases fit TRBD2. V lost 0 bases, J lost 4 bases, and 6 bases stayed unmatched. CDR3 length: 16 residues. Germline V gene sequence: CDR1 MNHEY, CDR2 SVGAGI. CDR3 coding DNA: TGTGCCAGCAGTTACTCGATGGCGGGAGGATCAGATACGCAGTATTTT. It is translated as CASSYSMAGGSDTQYF.

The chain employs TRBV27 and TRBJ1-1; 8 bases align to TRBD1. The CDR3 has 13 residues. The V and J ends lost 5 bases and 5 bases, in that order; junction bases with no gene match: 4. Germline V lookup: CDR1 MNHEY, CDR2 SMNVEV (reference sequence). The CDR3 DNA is TGTGCCAGCAGTATAAACAGGGGGACTGAAGCTTTCTTT. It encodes CASSINRGTEAFF.

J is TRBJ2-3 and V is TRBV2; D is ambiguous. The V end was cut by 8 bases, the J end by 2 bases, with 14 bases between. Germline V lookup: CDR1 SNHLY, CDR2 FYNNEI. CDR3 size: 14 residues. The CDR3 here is CASFTSRVTDTQYF. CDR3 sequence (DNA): TGTGCCAGCTTTACAAGTCGGGTCACAGATACGCAGTATTTT.

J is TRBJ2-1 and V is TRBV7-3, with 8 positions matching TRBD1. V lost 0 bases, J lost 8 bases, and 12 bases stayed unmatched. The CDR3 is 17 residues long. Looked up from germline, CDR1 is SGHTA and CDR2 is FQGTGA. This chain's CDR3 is CASSLTPGTGPVDEQFF. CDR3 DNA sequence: TGTGCCAGCAGCTTAACACCCGGGACAGGCCCTGTAGATGAGCAGTTCTTC.

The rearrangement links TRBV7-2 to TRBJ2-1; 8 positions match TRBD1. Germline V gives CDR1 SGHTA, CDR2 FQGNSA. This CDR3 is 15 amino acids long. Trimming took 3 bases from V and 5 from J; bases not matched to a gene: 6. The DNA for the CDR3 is TGTGCCAGCAGCTTGGACAGGGCAATAGACAATGAGCAGTTCTTC. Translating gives CASSLDRAIDNEQFF. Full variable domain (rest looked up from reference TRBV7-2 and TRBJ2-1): GAGVSQSPSNKVTEKGKDVELRCDPISGHTALYWYRQSLGQGLEFLIYFQGNSAPDKSGLPSDRFSAERTGGSVSTLTIQRTQQEDSAVYLCASSLDRAIDNEQFFGPGTRLTVL.

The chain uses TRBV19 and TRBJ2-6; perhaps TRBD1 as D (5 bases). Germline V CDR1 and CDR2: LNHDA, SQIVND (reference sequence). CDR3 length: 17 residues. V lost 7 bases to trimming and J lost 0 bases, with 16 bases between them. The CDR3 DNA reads TGTGCCAGTAAGGATGGGGCTACAATCTCTGGGGCCAACGTCCTGACTTTC. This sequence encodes CASKDGATISGANVLTF.

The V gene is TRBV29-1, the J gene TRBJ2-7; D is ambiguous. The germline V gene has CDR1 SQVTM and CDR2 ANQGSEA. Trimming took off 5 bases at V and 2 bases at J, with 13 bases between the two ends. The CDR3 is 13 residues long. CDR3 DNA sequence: TGCAGCGTTCATTCGACGGGCACCTACGAGCAGTACTTC. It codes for CSVHSTGTYEQYF.

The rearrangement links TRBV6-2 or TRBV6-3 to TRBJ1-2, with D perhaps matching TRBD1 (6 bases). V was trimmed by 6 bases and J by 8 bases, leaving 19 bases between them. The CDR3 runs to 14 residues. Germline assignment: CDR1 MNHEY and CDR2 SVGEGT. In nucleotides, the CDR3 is TGTGCCAGCAGCACACCAACAGGGCTACGGGGCTACACCTTC. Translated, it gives CASSTPTGLRGYTF.

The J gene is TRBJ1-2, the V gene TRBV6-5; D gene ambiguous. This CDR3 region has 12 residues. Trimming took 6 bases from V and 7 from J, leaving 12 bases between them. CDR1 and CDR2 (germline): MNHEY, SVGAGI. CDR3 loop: CASSPDGGGYTF. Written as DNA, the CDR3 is TGTGCCAGCAGCCCCGACGGCGGTGGCTACACCTTC.

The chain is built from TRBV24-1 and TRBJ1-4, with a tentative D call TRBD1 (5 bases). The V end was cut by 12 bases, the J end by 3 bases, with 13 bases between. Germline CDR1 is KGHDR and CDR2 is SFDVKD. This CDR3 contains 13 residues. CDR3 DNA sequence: TGTGCCTCACCGGGACCTCCTAATGAAAAACTGTTTTTT. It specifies CASPGPPNEKLFF.

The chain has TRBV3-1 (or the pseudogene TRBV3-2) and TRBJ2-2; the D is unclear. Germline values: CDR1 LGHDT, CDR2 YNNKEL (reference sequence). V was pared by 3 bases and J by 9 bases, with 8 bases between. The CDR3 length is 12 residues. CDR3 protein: CASSQSGRELFF. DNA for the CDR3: TGTGCCAGCAGCCAGTCTGGACGGGAGCTGTTTTTT.

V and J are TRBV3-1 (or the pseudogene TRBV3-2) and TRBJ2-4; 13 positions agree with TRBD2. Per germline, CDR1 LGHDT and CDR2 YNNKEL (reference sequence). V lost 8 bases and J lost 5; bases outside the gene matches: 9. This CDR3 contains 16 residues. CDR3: CASGMTSGGPENIQYF. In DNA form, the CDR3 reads TGTGCCAGCGGAATGACTAGCGGGGGGCCAGAAAACATTCAGTACTTC.

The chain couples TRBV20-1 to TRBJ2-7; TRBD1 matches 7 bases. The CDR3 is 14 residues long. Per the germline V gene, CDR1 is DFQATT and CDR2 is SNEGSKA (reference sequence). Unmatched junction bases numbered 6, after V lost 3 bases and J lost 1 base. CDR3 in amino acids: CSASVQGNSYEQYF. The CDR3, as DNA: TGCAGTGCTAGTGTACAGGGGAATTCCTACGAGCAGTACTTC.

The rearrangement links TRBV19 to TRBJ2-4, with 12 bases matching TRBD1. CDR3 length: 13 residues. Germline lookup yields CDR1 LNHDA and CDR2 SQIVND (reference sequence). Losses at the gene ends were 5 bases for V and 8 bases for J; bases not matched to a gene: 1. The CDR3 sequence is CASSRDRGHIQYF. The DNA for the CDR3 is TGTGCCAGTAGTCGGGACAGGGGGCACATTCAGTACTTC.

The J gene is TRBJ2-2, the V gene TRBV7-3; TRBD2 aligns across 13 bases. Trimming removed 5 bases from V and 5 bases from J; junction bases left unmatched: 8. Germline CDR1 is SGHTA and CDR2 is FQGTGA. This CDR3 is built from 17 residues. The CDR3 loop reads CASSPGTSGIRTGELFF. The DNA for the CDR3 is TGTGCCAGCAGCCCCGGGACTAGCGGGATTCGAACCGGGGAGCTGTTTTTT.